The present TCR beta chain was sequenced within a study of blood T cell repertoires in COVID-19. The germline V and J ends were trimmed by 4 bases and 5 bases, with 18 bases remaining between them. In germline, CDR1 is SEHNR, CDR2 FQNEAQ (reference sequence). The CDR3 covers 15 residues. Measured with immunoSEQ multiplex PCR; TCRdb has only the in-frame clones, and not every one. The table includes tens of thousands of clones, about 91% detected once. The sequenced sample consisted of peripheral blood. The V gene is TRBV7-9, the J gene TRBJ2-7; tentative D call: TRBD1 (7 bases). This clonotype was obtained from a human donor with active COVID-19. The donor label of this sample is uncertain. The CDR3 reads CASSSPEEGANEQYF. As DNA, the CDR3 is TGTGCCAGCAGCTCACCCGAGGAGGGGGCTAACGAGCAGTACTTC.